This TCR beta chain was profiled in a study of CD8 T cells in ankylosing spondylitis. Study results and caveats: Earlier literature documents some of the motif variants in reactive arthritis synovial fluid and blood. CD8+ cells made up the disease-linked clones, which were relatively rare in peripheral blood. From matched ankylosing spondylitis synovial fluid, disease-linked clones were reportedly recovered at significantly enriched levels.

TCRdb used MiXCR to reprocess the 5' RACE reads, holding one entry per CDR3 protein. The repertoire holds roughly 130,000 distinct CDR3 sequences, with 7.5% to 9.5% as singletons. The V end lost 1 base, the J end lost 2 bases, and 14 bases lay between the germline ends. The CDR3 contains 15 residues. Germline V CDR1 and CDR2: DFQATT, SNEGSKA (reference sequence). At least ten counts were recorded for this clonotype. Its antigen is currently unknown. The sample consisted of synovial fluid, either unsorted or a sorted T cell fraction (not recorded which). The chain couples TRBV20-1 to TRBJ2-5; maybe TRBD2 (7 bases). The receptor comes from a male donor with ankylosing spondylitis. In nucleotides, the CDR3 is TGCAGTGCTAGAGGGGAGGGGACACCACAAGAGACCCAGTACTTC. Its protein product is CSARGEGTPQETQYF.